The 25 T cell receptor beta chains below were found in one sample sequenced in a study of blood T cell repertoires in COVID-19. The data were produced by immunoSEQ multiplex PCR, yet TCRdb's version contains in-frame clones alone and is incomplete. The sample lists about 340,000 clones, around 83% occurring once. The specimen sequenced was peripheral blood. Receptor source: a young man with active or convalescent COVID-19.

To note about this clone: At one end, the junction sequence differs from germline, possibly due to a read error. The rearrangement uses TRBV4-1 and TRBJ1-1; no reliable D call. Looked up from germline, CDR1 is MGHRA and CDR2 is YSYEKL. The CDR3 contains 12 residues. The CDR3 DNA sequence: TGCGCCAGCAGCCAAGATAGAGCCGGGCGGGCCTTT. Encoded protein: CASSQDRAGRAF.

The gene calls are TRBV24-1 and TRBJ2-5; 8 nucleotides agree with TRBD1. The CDR3 totals 15 residues. The J segment lost 7 bases and the V segment lost 0 bases, leaving 6 bases of the junction unmatched. Germline V gene lookup returns CDR1 KGHDR and CDR2 SFDVKD. The CDR3 nucleotides are TGTGCCACCAGTGATTTGAACAGGGGGGTGGTGACCCAGTACTTC. This translates into CATSDLNRGVVTQYF.

In this sample, this clone turned up once. The chain couples TRBV2 to TRBJ1-2; TRBD1 might be the D (6 bases). Germline CDR1 SNHLY, CDR2 FYNNEI. The CDR3 extends over 15 amino acids. V was trimmed by 1 base and J by 2 bases, leaving 11 bases between them. CDR3: CASSEGQGLNYGYTF. The CDR3 DNA sequence: TGTGCCAGCAGTGAAGGCCAGGGGCTAAACTATGGCTACACCTTC.

The chain carries TRBV10-3 and TRBJ1-1, with 7 bases aligning to TRBD1. The ends lost 5 bases at V and 2 bases at J; junction bases unmatched: 5. The CDR3 runs 14 residues. CDR1 is ENHRY and CDR2 is SYGVKD in the germline V gene. The CDR3 nucleotides read TGTGCCATCAGTCGGGACAGCTTTAACACTGAAGCTTTCTTT. Translated: CAISRDSFNTEAFF.

The rearrangement joins TRBV27 to TRBJ1-5, with 7 bases fitting TRBD1. V was clipped by 4 bases and J by 3 bases; unmatched bases: 6. Germline assignment: CDR1 MNHEY and CDR2 SMNVEV (reference sequence). The length of the CDR3 is 15 residues. The CDR3 sequence is CASSSMTGYNQPQHF. The CDR3, as DNA: TGTGCCAGCAGTTCGATGACAGGGTACAATCAGCCCCAGCATTTT.

V gene TRBV18 combines with J gene TRBJ1-3, with 7 bases identical to TRBD1. Trimming removed 3 bases from V and 0 bases from J; junction bases left unmatched: 5. CDR1 and CDR2 from the germline V gene are KGHSH and LQKENI. This CDR3 is built from 16 residues. The CDR3, as DNA: TGTGCCAGCTCACCGACCGGGACAGTCTCTGGAAACACCATATATTTT. Translation: CASSPTGTVSGNTIYF.

This clone was seen only a few times. The chain carries TRBV7-2 and TRBJ1-2, with TRBD1 matching 7 bases. With 0 bases clipped from V and 6 bases from J, the junction kept 4 bases outside the gene matches. Looked up from germline, CDR1 is SGHTA and CDR2 is FQGNSA. This CDR3 contains 14 residues. CDR3 sequence reads: CASSLARGGNGYTF. The CDR3, as DNA: TGTGCCAGCAGCTTAGCACGAGGGGGCAATGGCTACACCTTC.

V is TRBV18 and J is TRBJ2-5, with D unresolved. CDR3 size: 15 residues. Germline V gives CDR1 KGHSH, CDR2 LQKENI. Trimming left V 1 base short and J 4 bases short, with 13 bases between. This chain's CDR3 is CASSPLRDERETQYF. CDR3 DNA sequence: TGTGCCAGCTCACCACTGCGCGATGAGCGAGAGACCCAGTACTTC.

The genes are TRBV7-8 and TRBJ1-5, with TRBD1 matching over 8 bases. Germline CDR1 is SGHVS and CDR2 is FQNEAQ. CDR3 length equals 15 residues. V dropped 3 bases and J dropped 4; count of bases not matched to a gene: 5. In DNA form, the CDR3 reads TGTGCCAGCAGCTTGGGGACAGGTCTAAATCAGCCCCAGCATTTT. Its protein is CASSLGTGLNQPQHF.

The chain combines TRBV4-2 with TRBJ2-1; 10 bases fit TRBD2. The germline gives CDR1 LGHNA, CDR2 YNFKEQ. After removal of 1 base from V and 6 bases from J, the junction contained 9 bases not matched to a gene. The CDR3 extends over 17 amino acids. The CDR3 loop is CASSQVISGTSANEQFF. Here the CDR3 DNA reads TGTGCCAGCAGCCAAGTGATTTCCGGGACTAGCGCCAATGAGCAGTTCTTC.

V and J are TRBV11-2 and TRBJ2-3; the D is unclear. The V end was cut by 6 bases, the J end by 5 bases, with 6 bases between. The V gene's germline CDR1 is SGHAT and CDR2 FQNNGV. CDR3 length: 11 amino acids. The CDR3 region is CASSPRDTQYF. Here the CDR3 DNA reads TGTGCCAGCAGTCCCAGAGATACGCAGTATTTT.

The V gene is TRBV19, the J gene TRBJ2-1; TRBD2 matches at 14 bases. V lost 0 bases and J lost 15; bases outside the gene matches: 10. The CDR3 is 16 residues long. The germline gives CDR1 LNHDA, CDR2 SQIVND (reference sequence). CDR3 in amino acids: CASSIDPLGLAGVTFF. CDR3 sequence (DNA): TGTGCCAGTAGTATAGACCCCCTGGGACTAGCGGGAGTCACGTTCTTC.

A single count supports this clone. This chain links TRBV24-1 with TRBJ2-2; D not certain. Trimming cost V 1 base and J 4 bases, with 9 bases left between them. This CDR3 region has 15 residues. Germline V gives CDR1 KGHDR, CDR2 SFDVKD. The CDR3 DNA is TGTGCCACCAGTGATTTCAGGAACTTCACCGGGGAGCTGTTTTTT. It codes for CATSDFRNFTGELFF.

This chain links TRBV30 with TRBJ2-7; 12 bases are shared with TRBD2. The CDR3 runs 14 residues. Germline V lookup: CDR1 GTSNPN, CDR2 SVGIG (reference sequence). The J segment lost 4 bases and the V segment lost 8 bases, leaving 9 bases of the junction unmatched. The DNA of the CDR3 is TGTGCCAGTCTACTAGCGGGAGGAAGGTACGAGCAGTACTTC. It is translated as CASLLAGGRYEQYF. Variable domain in full (rest from reference TRBV30 and TRBJ2-7): SQTIHQWPATLVQPVGSPLSLECTVEGTSNPNLYWYRQAAGRGLQLLFYSVGIGQISSEVPQNLSASRPQDRQFILSSKKLLLSDSGFYLCASLLAGGRYEQYFGPGTRLTVT.

This clone was found many times. This sequence joins TRBV15 and TRBJ2-3; no reliable D call. Germline V lookup: CDR1 LNHNV, CDR2 YYDKDF (reference sequence). V dropped 0 bases and J dropped 4 bases, with 8 bases sitting between them. This CDR3 comprises 14 residues. DNA for the CDR3: TGTGCCACCAGCAGAGATCCGGGTCCAGATACGCAGTATTTT. Its protein is CATSRDPGPDTQYF.

This rearrangement joins TRBV2 to TRBJ1-1; D gene ambiguous. Germline CDR1 is SNHLY and CDR2 is FYNNEI. The CDR3 contains 14 residues. The V end lost 10 bases, the J end lost 0 bases, and 15 bases lay between the germline ends. DNA of the CDR3: TGTGCCACCCAAAGCCCCTACTTGAACACTGAAGCTTTCTTT. This sequence encodes CATQSPYLNTEAFF.

The chain couples TRBV10-3 to TRBJ1-4; D is unclear. Per the germline V gene, CDR1 is ENHRY and CDR2 is SYGVKD. CDR3 length equals 13 residues. Trimming stripped 0 bases from V and 14 bases from J, with 13 bases between. The CDR3: CAISESQSAWLFF. The CDR3, as DNA: TGTGCCATCAGTGAGTCGCAGTCTGCTTGGCTGTTTTTT.

The CDR3 DNA sequence: TGTGCCAGCAGTTTATATGTCTGGGCATCTGGAAACACCATATATTTT. It translates to CASSLYVWASGNTIYF. The V call is TRBV28, the J call TRBJ1-3, with unresolved D. The V and J ends lost 1 base and 1 base respectively, with 11 bases between them. Germline V lookup: CDR1 MDHEN, CDR2 SYDVKM. The CDR3 runs 16 residues.

This clone was observed a single time. The gene calls are TRBV2 and TRBJ2-3; 7 bases agree with TRBD2. The V and J ends lost 4 bases and 5 bases, in that order; junction bases with no gene match: 6. The CDR3 contains 14 residues. Germline CDR1 and CDR2: SNHLY and FYNNEI. The CDR3 nucleotides read TGTGCCAGCAGTGTCGGCGGGGGACTAGATACGCAGTATTTT. Its translation: CASSVGGGLDTQYF. Based on the CDR3 plus reference TRBV2 and TRBJ2-3, the full variable domain is EPEVTQTPSHQVTQMGQEVILRCVPISNHLYFYWYRQILGQKVEFLVSFYNNEISEKSEIFDDQFSVERPDGSNFTLKIRSTKLEDSAMYFCASSVGGGLDTQYFGPGTRLTVL.

The chain uses TRBV30 and TRBJ2-7; 7 nucleotides align to TRBD2. From germline, CDR1 is GTSNPN and CDR2 SVGIG (reference sequence). The junction had 10 bases not matched to a gene; V was cut back by 4 bases and J by 7 bases. This CDR3 contains 13 residues. In nucleotides, the CDR3 is TGTGCCTGGACCGGTAAGGCAGCGGGAGAGCAGTACTTC. It encodes CAWTGKAAGEQYF.

In its sample, this clone was seen a few times. The chain combines TRBV7-9 with TRBJ1-3; no clear D. V dropped 5 bases and J dropped 2 bases, with 16 bases sitting between them. Germline-derived CDR1 and CDR2 are SEHNR and FQNEAQ (reference sequence). This CDR3 spans 16 amino acids. The CDR3 protein is CASSPPWQVTGNTIYF. The CDR3 region has the DNA TGTGCCAGCAGCCCCCCCTGGCAGGTTACTGGAAACACCATATATTTT.

The J gene is TRBJ2-6, the V gene TRBV19; maybe TRBD1 (5 bases). The germline V gene encodes CDR1 LNHDA and CDR2 SQIVND (reference sequence). Trimming cost V 6 bases and J 4 bases, with 13 bases left between them. The CDR3 extends over 15 amino acids. CDR3 protein: CASRHARAGANVLTF. The DNA for the CDR3 is TGTGCCAGTAGACACGCCAGGGCCGGGGCCAACGTCCTGACTTTC. Complete variable domain (other parts from reference TRBV19 and TRBJ2-6): DGGITQSPKYLFRKEGQNVTLSCEQNLNHDAMYWYRQDPGQGLRLIYYSQIVNDFQKGDIAEGYSVSREKKESFPLTVTSAQKNPTAFYLCASRHARAGANVLTFGAGSRLTVL.

The chain employs TRBV6-6 and TRBJ2-1; the match to TRBD2 covers 10 bases. The CDR3 covers 15 residues. V dropped 2 bases and J dropped 6; count of bases not matched to a gene: 4. Germline CDR1 and CDR2: MNHNY and SVGAGI (reference sequence). CDR3 amino acids: CASSYQLAGFNEQFF. CDR3 nucleotides: TGTGCCAGCAGTTACCAACTAGCGGGGTTCAATGAGCAGTTCTTC.

V is TRBV10-3 and J is TRBJ2-7; D unclear. V was trimmed by 6 bases and J by 3 bases, leaving 18 bases between them. Germline V CDR1 and CDR2: ENHRY, SYGVKD. This CDR3 comprises 15 residues. The CDR3 DNA sequence: TGTGCCATCAGGGAAACGACACTTTCTGGCTACGAGCAGTACTTC. Translation: CAIRETTLSGYEQYF.

This chain joins TRBV18 and TRBJ1-2, with 8 bases identical to TRBD1. Trimming at V came to 4 bases and at J to 6 bases, leaving 10 bases not matched to a gene. CDR1 and CDR2 (germline): KGHSH, LQKENI. The CDR3 runs 15 residues. The CDR3 sequence: CASSLVGQGIDGYTF. The DNA for the CDR3 is TGTGCCAGCTCACTCGTAGGACAGGGAATTGATGGCTACACCTTC.